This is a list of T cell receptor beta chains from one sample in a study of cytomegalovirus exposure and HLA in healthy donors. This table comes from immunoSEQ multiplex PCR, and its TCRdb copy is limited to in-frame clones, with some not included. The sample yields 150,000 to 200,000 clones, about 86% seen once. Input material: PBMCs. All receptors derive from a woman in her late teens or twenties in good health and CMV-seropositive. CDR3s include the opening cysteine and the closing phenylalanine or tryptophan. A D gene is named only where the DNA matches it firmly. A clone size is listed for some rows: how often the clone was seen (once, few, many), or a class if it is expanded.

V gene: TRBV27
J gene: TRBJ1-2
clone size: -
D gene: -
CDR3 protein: CASGTETNYGYTF
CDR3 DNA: TGTGCCAGCGGTACAGAAACAAACTATGGCTACACCTTC

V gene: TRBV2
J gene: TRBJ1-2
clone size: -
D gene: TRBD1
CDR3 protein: CASSEAPLPRRGQGTGYTF
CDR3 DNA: TGTGCCAGCAGTGAAGCACCCCTTCCTCGCAGGGGACAGGGGACCGGCTACACCTTC

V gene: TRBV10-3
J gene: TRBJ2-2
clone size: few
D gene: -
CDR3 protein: CAIRSGQGGTGELFF
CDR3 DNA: TGTGCCATCAGAAGTGGGCAGGGGGGTACCGGGGAGCTGTTTTTT

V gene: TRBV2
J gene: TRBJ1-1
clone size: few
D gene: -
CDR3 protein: CASSVHGNTEAFF
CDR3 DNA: TGTGCCAGCAGTGTCCACGGGAACACTGAAGCTTTCTTT

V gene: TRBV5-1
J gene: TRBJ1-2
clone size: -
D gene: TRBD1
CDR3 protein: CASSRQGATFNYGYTF
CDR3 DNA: TGCGCCAGCAGCAGGCAGGGGGCCACCTTCAACTATGGCTACACCTTC

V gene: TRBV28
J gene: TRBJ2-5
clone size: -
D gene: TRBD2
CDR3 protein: CASSFKSGGRETQYF
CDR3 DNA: TGTGCCAGCAGTTTTAAGTCGGGGGGGAGAGAGACCCAGTACTTC

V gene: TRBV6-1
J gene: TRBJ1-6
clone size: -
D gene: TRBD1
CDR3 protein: CASRGQTINSPLHF
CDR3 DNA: TGTGCCAGCAGGGGACAGACGATAAATTCACCCCTCCACTTT

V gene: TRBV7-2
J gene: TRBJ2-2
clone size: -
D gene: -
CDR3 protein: CASTSWASHRELFF
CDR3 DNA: TGTGCCAGCACCAGTTGGGCGTCCCACAGGGAGCTGTTTTTT

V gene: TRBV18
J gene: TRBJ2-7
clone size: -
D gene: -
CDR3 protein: CASSEGTGAREQYF
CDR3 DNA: TGTGCCAGCTCAGAAGGGACGGGAGCCCGTGAGCAGTACTTC

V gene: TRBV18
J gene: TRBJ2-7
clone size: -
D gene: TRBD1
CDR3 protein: CASSPYELTGQGVSEQYF
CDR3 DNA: TGTGCCAGCTCACCATACGAATTGACCGGACAGGGGGTGTCCGAGCAGTACTTC

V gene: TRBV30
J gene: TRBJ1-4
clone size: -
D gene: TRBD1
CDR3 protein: CAWSTGQGSEKLFF
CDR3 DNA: TGTGCCTGGAGTACCGGACAGGGTAGTGAAAAACTGTTTTTT

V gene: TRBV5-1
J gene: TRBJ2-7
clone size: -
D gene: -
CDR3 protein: CASSNSGASYEQYF
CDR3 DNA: TGCGCCAGCAGCAATAGCGGAGCCTCCTACGAGCAGTACTTC

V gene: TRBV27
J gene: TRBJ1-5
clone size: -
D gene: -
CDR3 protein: CASSFRGLGNQPQHF
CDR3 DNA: TGTGCCAGCAGTTTTAGGGGATTGGGCAATCAGCCCCAGCATTTT

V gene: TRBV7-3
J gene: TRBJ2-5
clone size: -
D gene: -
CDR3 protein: CASSPRGTAQETQYF
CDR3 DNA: TGTGCCAGCAGCCCCCGGGGGACAGCACAAGAGACCCAGTACTTC

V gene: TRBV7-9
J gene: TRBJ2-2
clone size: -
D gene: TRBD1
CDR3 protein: CASSPHPGQGNTGELFF
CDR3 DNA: TGTGCCAGCAGCCCCCATCCGGGACAGGGGAACACCGGGGAGCTGTTTTTT

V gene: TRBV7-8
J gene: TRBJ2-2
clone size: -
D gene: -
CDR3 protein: CASSVLRGANTGELFF
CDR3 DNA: TGTGCCAGCAGCGTCCTCCGCGGGGCTAACACCGGGGAGCTGTTTTTT

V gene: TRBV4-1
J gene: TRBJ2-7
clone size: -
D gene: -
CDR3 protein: CASSQRSTGQTEQYF
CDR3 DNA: TGCGCCAGCAGCCAACGGTCGACAGGCCAAACCGAGCAGTACTTC

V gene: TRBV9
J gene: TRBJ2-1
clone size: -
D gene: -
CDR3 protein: CASSVAGDEQFF
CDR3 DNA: TGTGCCAGCAGCGTAGCAGGGGATGAGCAGTTCTTC

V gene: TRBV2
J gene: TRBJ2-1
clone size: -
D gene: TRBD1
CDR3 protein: CASGDRSYNEQFF
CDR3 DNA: TGTGCCAGCGGGGACAGGTCATACAATGAGCAGTTCTTC

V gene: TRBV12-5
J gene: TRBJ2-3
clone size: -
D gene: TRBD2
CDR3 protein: CASGLDGLASTDTQYF
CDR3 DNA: TGTGCTAGTGGTTTGGACGGACTAGCGTCGACAGATACGCAGTATTTT

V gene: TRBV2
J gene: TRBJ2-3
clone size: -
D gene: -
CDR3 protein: CASRRLSGTDTQYF
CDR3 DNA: TGTGCCAGCAGACGACTTTCGGGGACAGATACGCAGTATTTT

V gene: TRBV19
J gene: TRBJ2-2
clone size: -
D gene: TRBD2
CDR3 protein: CASTAGGGTGELFF
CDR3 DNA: TGTGCCAGTACTGCCGGGGGGGGAACCGGGGAGCTGTTTTTT

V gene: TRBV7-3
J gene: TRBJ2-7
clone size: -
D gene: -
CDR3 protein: CASSLRRGYEQYF
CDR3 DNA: TGTGCCAGCAGCTTACGTAGAGGCTACGAGCAGTACTTC

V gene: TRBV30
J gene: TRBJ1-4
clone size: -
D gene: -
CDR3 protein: CAWTPTTNEKLFF
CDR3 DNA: TGTGCCTGGACGCCTACAACTAATGAAAAACTGTTTTTT

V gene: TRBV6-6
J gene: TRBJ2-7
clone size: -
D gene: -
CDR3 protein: CASSPRLGGHEQYF
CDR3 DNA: TGTGCCAGCAGTCCGCGACTAGGAGGGCACGAGCAGTACTTC

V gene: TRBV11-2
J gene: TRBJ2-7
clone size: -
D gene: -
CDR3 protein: CASSPGGGGPYEQYF
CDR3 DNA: TGTGCCAGCAGTCCCGGAGGGGGGGGACCCTACGAGCAGTACTTC

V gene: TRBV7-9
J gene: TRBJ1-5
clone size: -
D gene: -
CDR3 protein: CASSLVGPGQPQHF
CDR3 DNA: TGTGCCAGCAGCTTAGTGGGGCCGGGTCAGCCCCAGCATTTT

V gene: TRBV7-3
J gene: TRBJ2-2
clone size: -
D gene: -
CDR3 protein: CASSATGTSNTGELFF
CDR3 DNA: TGTGCCAGCAGCGCAACCGGGACATCAAACACCGGGGAGCTGTTTTTT

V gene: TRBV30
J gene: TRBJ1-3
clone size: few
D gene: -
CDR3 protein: CAWTPGGFAGNTIYF
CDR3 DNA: TGTGCCTGGACTCCGGGGGGGTTCGCTGGAAACACCATATATTTT

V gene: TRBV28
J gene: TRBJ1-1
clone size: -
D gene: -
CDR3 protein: CASSLLVGTEAFF
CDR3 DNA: TGTGCCAGCAGTTTGTTAGTCGGCACTGAAGCTTTCTTT

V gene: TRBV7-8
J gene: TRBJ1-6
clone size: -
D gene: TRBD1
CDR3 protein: CASSFGQGSNSPLHF
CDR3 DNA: TGTGCCAGCAGCTTTGGACAGGGGAGTAATTCACCCCTCCACTTT

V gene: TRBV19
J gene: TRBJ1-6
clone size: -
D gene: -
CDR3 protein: CASTTGVRNSPLHF
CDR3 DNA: TGTGCCAGTACGACCGGGGTGCGAAATTCACCCCTCCACTTT

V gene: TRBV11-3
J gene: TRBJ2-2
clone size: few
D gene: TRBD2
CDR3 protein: CASSLGPTSPPGELFF
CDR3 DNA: TGTGCCAGCAGCTTAGGTCCGACTAGCCCCCCCGGGGAGCTGTTTTTT

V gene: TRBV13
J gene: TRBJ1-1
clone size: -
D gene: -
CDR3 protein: CASSLLEGREALF
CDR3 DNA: TGTGCCAGCAGCTTATTGGAGGGCAGGGAAGCTCTCTTT

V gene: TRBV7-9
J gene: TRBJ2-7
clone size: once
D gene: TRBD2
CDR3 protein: CASSSGLAGLEQYF
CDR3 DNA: TGTGCCAGCAGCTCAGGACTAGCGGGGCTCGAGCAGTACTTC

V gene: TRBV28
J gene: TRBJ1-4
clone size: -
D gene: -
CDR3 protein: CASSTGFLDEKLFF
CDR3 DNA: TGTGCCAGCAGTACAGGGTTTCTTGATGAAAAACTGTTTTTT

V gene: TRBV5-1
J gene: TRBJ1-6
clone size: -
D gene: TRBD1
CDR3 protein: CASSGTGFGSPLHF
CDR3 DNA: TGCGCCAGCAGCGGGACAGGGTTCGGTTCACCCCTCCACTTT

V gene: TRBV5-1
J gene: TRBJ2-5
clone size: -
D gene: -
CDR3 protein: CASSTSPGSYEETQYF
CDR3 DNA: TGCGCCAGCAGCACCTCGCCGGGGTCGTATGAAGAGACCCAGTACTTC

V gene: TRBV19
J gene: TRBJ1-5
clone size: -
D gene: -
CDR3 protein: CASGNRANNQPQHF
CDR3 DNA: TGTGCCAGTGGGAACAGGGCCAACAATCAGCCCCAGCATTTT

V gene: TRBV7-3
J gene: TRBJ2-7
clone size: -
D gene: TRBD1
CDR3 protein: CASTIRGRGLYEQYF
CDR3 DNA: TGTGCCAGCACCATTCGGGGCAGGGGGCTATACGAGCAGTACTTC

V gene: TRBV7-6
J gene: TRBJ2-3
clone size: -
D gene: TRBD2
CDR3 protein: CASSASGGGDTQYF
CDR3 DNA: TGTGCCAGCAGCGCCAGCGGGGGTGGGGATACGCAGTATTTT

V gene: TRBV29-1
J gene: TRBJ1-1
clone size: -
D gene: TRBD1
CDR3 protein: CSVDRGTEAFF
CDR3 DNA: TGCAGCGTAGACAGGGGCACTGAAGCTTTCTTT

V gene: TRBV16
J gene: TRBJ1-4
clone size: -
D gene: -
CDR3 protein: CASSQPGGNEKLFF
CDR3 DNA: TGTGCCAGCAGCCAGCCGGGAGGGAATGAAAAACTGTTTTTT

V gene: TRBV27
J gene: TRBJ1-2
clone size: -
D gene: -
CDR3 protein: CASSLKYMNRGYTF
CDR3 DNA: TGTGCCAGCAGTTTAAAGTATATGAATCGGGGCTACACCTTC

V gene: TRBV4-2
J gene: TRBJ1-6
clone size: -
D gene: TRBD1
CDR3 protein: CASSQDTGVNSPLHF
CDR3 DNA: TGTGCCAGCAGCCAGGACACAGGGGTCAATTCACCCCTCCACTTT

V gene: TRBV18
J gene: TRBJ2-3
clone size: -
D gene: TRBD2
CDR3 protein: CASSPSDGGAGDTQYF
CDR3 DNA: TGTGCCAGCTCACCATCGGACGGGGGGGCTGGAGATACGCAGTATTTT

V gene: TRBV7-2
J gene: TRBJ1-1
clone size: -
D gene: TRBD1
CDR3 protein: CASSLGQGFTEAFF
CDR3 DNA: TGTGCCAGCAGCTTAGGACAGGGATTCACTGAAGCTTTCTTT

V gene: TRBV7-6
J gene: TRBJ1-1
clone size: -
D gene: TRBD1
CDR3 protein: CASSDEYRGNTEAFF
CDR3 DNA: TGTGCCAGCAGCGATGAATACAGGGGCAACACTGAAGCTTTCTTT

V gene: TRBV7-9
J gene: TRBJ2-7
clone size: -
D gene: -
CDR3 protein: CASSLGRHEQYF
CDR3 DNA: TGTGCCAGCAGCTTAGGCAGGCACGAGCAGTACTTC

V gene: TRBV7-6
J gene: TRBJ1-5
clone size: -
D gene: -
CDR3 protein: CASSNRGPQHF
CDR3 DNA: TGTGCCAGCAGCAACCGAGGGCCCCAGCATTTT

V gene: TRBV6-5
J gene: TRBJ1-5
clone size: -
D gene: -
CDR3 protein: CASSSDRYSNQPQHF
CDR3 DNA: TGTGCCAGCAGTTCCGACAGATATAGCAATCAGCCCCAGCATTTT

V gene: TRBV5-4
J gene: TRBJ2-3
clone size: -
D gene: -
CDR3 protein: CASRFRLGGQGTDTQYF
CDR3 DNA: TGTGCCAGCAGGTTCCGGTTGGGTGGGCAGGGCACAGATACGCAGTATTTT

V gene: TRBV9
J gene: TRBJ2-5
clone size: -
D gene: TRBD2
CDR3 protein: CASSAGGRGVQETQYF
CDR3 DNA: TGTGCCAGCAGCGCGGGGGGGAGGGGGGTCCAAGAGACCCAGTACTTC

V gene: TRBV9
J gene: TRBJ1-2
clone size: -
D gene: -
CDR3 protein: CASSVGTAANYGYTF
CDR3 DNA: TGTGCCAGCAGCGTAGGGACAGCAGCTAACTATGGCTACACCTTC

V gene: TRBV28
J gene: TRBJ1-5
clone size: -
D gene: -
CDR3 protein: CASSSGTLNQPQHF
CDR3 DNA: TGTGCCAGCAGTTCCGGGACACTTAATCAGCCCCAGCATTTT

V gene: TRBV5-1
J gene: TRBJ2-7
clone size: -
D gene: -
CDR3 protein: CASSLVVSEQTNEQYF
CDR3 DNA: TGCGCCAGCAGCTTGGTTGTGTCGGAGCAGACCAACGAGCAGTACTTC

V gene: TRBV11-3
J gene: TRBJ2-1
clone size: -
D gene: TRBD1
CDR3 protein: CASSTRQGGYNEQFF
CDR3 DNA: TGTGCCAGCAGCACACGACAGGGGGGCTACAATGAGCAGTTCTTC

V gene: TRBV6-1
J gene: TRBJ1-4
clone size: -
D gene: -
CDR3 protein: CATQRVATNEKLFF
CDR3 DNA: TGTGCCACCCAACGGGTCGCAACTAATGAAAAACTGTTTTTT

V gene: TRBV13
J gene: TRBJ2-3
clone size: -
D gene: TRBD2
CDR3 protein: CASSPGLAGDTDTQYF
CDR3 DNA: TGTGCCAGCAGCCCAGGACTAGCGGGGGATACAGATACGCAGTATTTT

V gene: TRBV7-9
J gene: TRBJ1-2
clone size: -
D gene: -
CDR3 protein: CASSLGRGRNYGYTF
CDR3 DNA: TGTGCCAGCAGCTTAGGAAGGGGCCGTAACTATGGCTACACCTTC